The following is a T cell receptor (beta chain) sequence with its context. Germline-derived CDR1 and CDR2 are SNHLY and FYNNEI. This CDR3 region has 13 residues. The V gene lost 10 bases and the J gene lost 9 bases, with 16 bases spanning the gap. Sequenced by immunoSEQ multiplex PCR; TCRdb stores in-frame clones only, minus some. This sample has about 37,000 clones, with roughly 80% found just once. The sample originates from a study of blood T cell repertoires in COVID-19. This clonotype was sampled from a man in his 70s with COVID-19, enrolled during active disease. The gene calls are TRBV2 and TRBJ1-6; D perhaps matches TRBD1 (6 bases). What was sequenced was peripheral blood. CDR3 DNA sequence: TGTGCCACCGTAAGGACAGAAAGTTCACCCCTCCACTTT. Translating it yields CATVRTESSPLHF.